This TCR beta chain came from a study of blood T cells in healthy people across ages. Study-level information: Template-switching capture recovered about one barcoded beta molecule per two T cells. Study-level results: More naive CD4+ cells and higher diversity were found in long-lived than in aged donors.

The junction had 2 bases not matched to a gene; V was cut back by 7 bases and J by 2 bases. The CDR3 is 13 residues long. CDR1 MNHEY and CDR2 SVGEGT come from the germline V gene. This clonotype was seen more than once but under ten times. As yet, its antigen is unknown. It was with a sample-barcoded 5' primer and a J-beta primer mix that a second PCR of roughly 7 to 12 cycles was run. Every individual sample yielded 2.5 million or more paired-end reads (each containing CDR3). Each CDR3 protein gets one entry after TCRdb re-called the 5' RACE reads with MiXCR. The top ten clones hold 3.5% to 4% of a sample with fewer than 800,000 distinct CDR3 sequences, 20% to 25% of them seen once.

Sequences were obtained from blood. The TCR sequence derives from a man in his 70s in good health. The chain recombines TRBV6-2 or TRBV6-3 with TRBJ2-3, with TRBD1 identical over 8 bases. Written as DNA, the CDR3 is TGTGCCAGCACGACAGGGGACACAGATACGCAGTATTTT. Translated, it gives CASTTGDTDTQYF.